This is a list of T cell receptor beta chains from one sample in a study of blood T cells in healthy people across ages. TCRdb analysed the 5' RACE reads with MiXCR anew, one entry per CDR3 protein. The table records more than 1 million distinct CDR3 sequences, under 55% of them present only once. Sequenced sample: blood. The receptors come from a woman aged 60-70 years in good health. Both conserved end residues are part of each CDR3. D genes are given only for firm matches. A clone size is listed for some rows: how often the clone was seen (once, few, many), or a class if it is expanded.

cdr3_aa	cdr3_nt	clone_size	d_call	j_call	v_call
CASSLIPWRGSYNEQFF	TGTGCCAGCAGTTTAATCCCCTGGCGTGGCTCCTACAATGAGCAGTTCTTC	few	-	TRBJ2-1	TRBV28
CATSVPGLGEQYF	TGTGCCACCAGTGTTCCGGGTTTGGGAGAGCAGTACTTC	-	-	TRBJ2-4	TRBV24-1
CASSLGGGGQPQHF	TGTGCCAGCAGCTTAGGGGGGGGTGGCCAGCCCCAGCATTTT	-	-	TRBJ1-5	TRBV7-2
CASSATSGAIKETQYF	TGCGCCAGCAGCGCAACTAGCGGGGCAATTAAAGAGACCCAGTACTTC	few	TRBD2	TRBJ2-5	TRBV5-1
CASSHRGGYTEAFF	TGTGCCAGCAGCCACAGGGGGGGGTACACTGAAGCTTTCTTT	-	TRBD1	TRBJ1-1	TRBV28
CATSRDQPVAKNIQYF	TGTGCCACCAGCAGAGATCAGCCGGTAGCCAAAAACATTCAGTACTTC	-	-	TRBJ2-4	TRBV15
CASSSSGQYEQYF	TGTGCCAGCAGTTCCTCGGGGCAGTACGAGCAGTACTTC	few	-	TRBJ2-7	TRBV6-6
CASSPGSASYEQYF	TGTGCCAGCTCACCAGGGTCGGCTTCCTACGAGCAGTACTTC	-	-	TRBJ2-7	TRBV18
CASSLELAASYKQYF	TGTGCCAGCAGCTTAGAACTAGCAGCCTCCTACAAGCAGTACTTC	-	-	TRBJ2-7	TRBV7-2
CASSLAQYNEQFF	TGTGCCAGCAGTTTAGCACAGTACAATGAGCAGTTCTTC	many	-	TRBJ2-1	TRBV5-1
CSVEEGKRRPGGGETQYF	TGCAGCGTTGAAGAGGGAAAAAGGAGGCCCGGGGGAGGAGAGACCCAGTACTTC	-	-	TRBJ2-5	TRBV29-1
CASSLADGVTYEQYF	TGTGCCAGCAGCTTGGCCGATGGGGTGACCTACGAGCAGTACTTC	-	-	TRBJ2-7	TRBV5-5
CASSLVRQWDNEQYF	TGTGCCAGCAGTCTAGTCAGGCAGTGGGACAATGAGCAGTACTTC	-	-	TRBJ2-5	TRBV27
CSASSGGGSNEQFF	TGCAGTGCTAGTTCGGGAGGGGGGTCGAATGAGCAGTTCTTC	-	TRBD2	TRBJ2-1	TRBV20-1
CASSQDPGQDPYNEQFF	TGCGCCAGCAGCCAAGATCCCGGACAAGATCCCTACAATGAGCAGTTCTTC	once	-	TRBJ2-1	TRBV4-1
CASSSSWTSGTDTQYF	TGTGCCAGCAGCTCATCTTGGACTAGCGGCACAGATACGCAGTATTTT	-	TRBD2	TRBJ2-3	TRBV5-4
CASSLLAGDNNEQFF	TGCGCCAGCAGCTTGCTAGCGGGAGATAACAATGAGCAGTTCTTC	once	TRBD2	TRBJ2-1	TRBV5-1
CASSQDKGQGGSYEQYF	TGCGCCAGCAGCCAAGATAAGGGGCAGGGTGGGTCCTACGAGCAGTACTTC	few	-	TRBJ2-7	TRBV4-1
CASFGGRIFDYGYTF	TGTGCCAGCTTCGGAGGACGGATCTTCGACTATGGCTACACCTTC	-	-	TRBJ1-2	TRBV7-9
CASSPRDGGVDYGYTF	TGTGCCAGCTCACCAAGGGATGGCGGGGTCGACTATGGCTACACCTTC	-	-	TRBJ1-2	TRBV18
CASSPDPVDYGYTF	TGCGCCAGCAGCCCAGATCCTGTGGACTATGGCTACACCTTC	-	-	TRBJ1-2	TRBV5-1
CSVELGQLTDTQYF	TGCAGCGTTGAGTTAGGACAGCTCACAGATACGCAGTATTTT	-	-	TRBJ2-3	TRBV29-1
CASSGSRDEQYF	TGTGCCAGCAGTGGTAGCCGGGACGAGCAGTACTTC	-	-	TRBJ2-7	TRBV27
CAIRGTDLPYEQYF	TGTGCCATCAGAGGGACGGACCTTCCCTACGAGCAGTACTTC	few	-	TRBJ2-7	TRBV10-3
CSAHRGGGTDTQYF	TGCAGTGCACACAGGGGGGGAGGCACAGATACGCAGTATTTT	few	-	TRBJ2-3	TRBV20-1
CSARDIGRVRPQHF	TGCAGTGCTAGAGATATTGGCCGGGTTAGGCCCCAGCATTTT	-	-	TRBJ1-5	TRBV20-1